Listed below are T cell receptor beta chains from one sample, sequenced in a study of CD8+ T cells in alopecia areata. The method was immunoSEQ multiplex PCR; TCRdb's version includes in-frame clones alone and lacks a portion of them. Of 140,000 to 150,000 clones listed, roughly 52% are singletons. The sample in question was CD8+ T cells sorted from blood, obtained at week 4, from a patient treated with tofacitinib. Receptors were obtained from a human donor with alopecia areata. CDR3s include the opening cysteine and the closing phenylalanine or tryptophan. The D gene is left open where the match is weak. A row's size may be missing; if present it is once, few, many or a size class.

15	TRBD1	TRBJ2-3	TRBV11-2	.	TGTGCCAGCAGCCGAACAGGGGGACACACAGATACGCAGTATTTT	CASSRTGGHTDTQYF
15	.	TRBJ1-5	TRBV27	many	TGTGCCAGCAGTTTAAGAGGGAATAGCAATCAGCCCCAGCATTTT	CASSLRGNSNQPQHF
12	.	TRBJ1-1	TRBV7-2	few	TGTGCCAGCAGCCGGTTGAACACTGAAGCTTTCTTT	CASSRLNTEAFF
11	TRBD1	TRBJ2-3	TRBV29-1	.	TGCAGCGTTGACAGGGGGGATACGCAGTATTTT	CSVDRGDTQYF
15	TRBD2	TRBJ2-1	TRBV27	.	TGTGCCAGCAACACCGGGACTAGCGGTTACAATGAGCAGTTCTTC	CASNTGTSGYNEQFF
13	.	TRBJ1-1	TRBV29-1	few	TGCAGCGTTGGGAAAGGGGGGGACACTGAAGCTTTCTTT	CSVGKGGDTEAFF
13	.	TRBJ2-3	TRBV5-4	.	TGTGCCAGCAGCTTGACCGAGGGGCCTACGCAGTATTTT	CASSLTEGPTQYF
13	.	TRBJ1-1	TRBV30	.	TGTGCCTGGAGCGCCGACTTGGGCACTGAAGCTTTCTTT	CAWSADLGTEAFF
14	.	TRBJ2-7	TRBV27	.	TGTGCCAGCAGTCTACAGCTGAGCTCCTACGAGCAGTACTTC	CASSLQLSSYEQYF
14	TRBD2	TRBJ2-7	TRBV2	.	TGTGCCAGCAATAACGGCGGGGGGTTCTACGAGCAGTACTTC	CASNNGGGFYEQYF
15	TRBD2	TRBJ2-3	TRBV7-9	.	TGTGCCAGCAGCTTACAGCGGGGGGGCCCGGATACGCAGTATTTT	CASSLQRGGPDTQYF
13	TRBD1	TRBJ2-1	TRBV6-5	few	TGTGCCAGCAGTGGGACAGCTTACAATGAGCAGTTCTTC	CASSGTAYNEQFF
14	.	TRBJ2-1	TRBV10-3	.	TGTGCCATCAGCCCAGGAGCCTCCTACAATGAGCAGTTCTTC	CAISPGASYNEQFF
11	.	TRBJ1-1	TRBV5-1	.	TGCGCCAGCAGCCTCGGACCTAAAGCTTTCTTT	CASSLGPKAFF
14	.	TRBJ2-7	TRBV5-1	few	TGCGCCAGCAGCTTTCGGAAGGGAGCCTACGAGCAGTACTTC	CASSFRKGAYEQYF
16	.	TRBJ2-3	TRBV19	.	TGTGCCAGTAGTACTTCCCGCAGAGACCGCACAGATACGCAGTATTTT	CASSTSRRDRTDTQYF
13	.	TRBJ1-1	TRBV27	.	TGTGCCAGCAGTTTTCAGGAGAACACTGAAGCTTTCTTT	CASSFQENTEAFF
14	.	TRBJ1-6	TRBV6-5	.	TGTGCCAGCAGTGAGGGTAGGGGAAATTCACCCCTCCACTTT	CASSEGRGNSPLHF
14	.	TRBJ1-4	TRBV29-1	.	TGCAGCGTTGATACCTTGGGGGCTGGTGAAAAACTGTTTTTT	CSVDTLGAGEKLFF
12	TRBD1	TRBJ1-1	TRBV13	.	TGTGCCAGCAGCCAGACAGGGTTTGAAGCTTTCTTT	CASSQTGFEAFF
12	.	TRBJ1-1	TRBV19	few	TGTGCCAGTAGTCCGCGATCCACTGAAGCTTTCTTT	CASSPRSTEAFF
15	.	TRBJ2-3	TRBV7-8	.	TGTGCCAGCAGCTTAACATCGGCTGGCACAGATACGCAGTATTTT	CASSLTSAGTDTQYF
14	.	TRBJ2-7	TRBV15	.	TGTGCCACCAGCAGAGATAGCCGGACCTACGAGCAGTACTTC	CATSRDSRTYEQYF
10	.	TRBJ2-5	TRBV20-1	.	TGCAGTGCTAGAGAAGAGACCCAGTACTTC	CSAREETQYF
16	.	TRBJ1-5	TRBV7-9	.	TGTGCCAGCAGCTTGGCGATTGGGGGCCCCAATCAGCCCCAGCATTTT	CASSLAIGGPNQPQHF
12	.	TRBJ1-2	TRBV13	.	TGTGCCAGCAGCTTTGAGGTTCACGGCTACACCTTC	CASSFEVHGYTF
15	.	TRBJ2-2	TRBV7-9	few	TGTGCCAGCAGCGAAAGCCAGGGGCGCCACGGGGAGCTGTTTTTT	CASSESQGRHGELFF
15	.	TRBJ1-5	TRBV9	.	TGTGCCAGCAGCGTAGGTGACGAGGGCAATCAGCCCCAGCATTTT	CASSVGDEGNQPQHF
15	TRBD1	TRBJ1-1	TRBV4-2	few	TGTGCCAGCAGCCAAGTCCAAACAGGGGAGACTGAAGCTTTCTTT	CASSQVQTGETEAFF
14	.	TRBJ1-1	TRBV4-3	.	TGCGCCAGCAGCCAAGAATTCATGAACACTGAAGCTTTCTTT	CASSQEFMNTEAFF
14	.	TRBJ2-7	TRBV30	.	TGTGCCTGGGACCGGGATCACTTCTCCGCCGAGCAGTACTTC	CAWDRDHFSAEQYF
14	.	TRBJ2-1	TRBV15	.	TGTGCCACCAGCAGTAGCGGCGAGTACAATGAGCAGTTCTTC	CATSSSGEYNEQFF
14	.	TRBJ2-7	TRBV5-1	.	TGCGCCAGCAGCGCCGGGACACTAGGCTACGAGCAGTACTTC	CASSAGTLGYEQYF
15	TRBD1	TRBJ2-5	TRBV29-1	few	TGCAGCGTTGAAAGGGACAGGGTTGTCCAAGAGACCCAGTACTTC	CSVERDRVVQETQYF
14	.	TRBJ1-1	TRBV30	.	TGTGCCTGGAGTGTAGGCAGGTCGCCTTTCGGGGCTTTCTTT	CAWSVGRSPFGAFF